The 31 T cell receptor beta chains in this list originate from one sample, sequenced in a study of blood T cell repertoires in COVID-19. Sequencing used immunoSEQ multiplex PCR; TCRdb keeps in-frame clones, though not all of them. The repertoire consists of over 120,000 clones, with roughly 90% occurring once and the leading ten covering around 1.5%. Material: peripheral blood. The receptors here all came from a human donor in a cohort sampled during active COVID-19.

In DNA, the CDR3 is TGCAGCGTTGTGCCGTCAGGTCATAACGTACTTCTGAACACTGAAGCTTTCTTT. Its protein product is CSVVPSGHNVLLNTEAFF. This chain uses TRBV29-1 with TRBJ1-1; D gene ambiguous. This CDR3 region has 18 residues. Germline V gene data show CDR1 as SQVTM and CDR2 as ANQGSEA. Trimming pared 4 bases from V and 0 bases from J, leaving 24 bases between. Combining the CDR3 with reference TRBV29-1 and TRBJ1-1 gives the whole variable domain SAVISQKPSRDICQRGTSLTIQCQVDSQVTMMFWYRQQPGQSLTLIATANQGSEATYESGFVIDKFPISRPNLTFSTLTVSNMSPEDSSIYLCSVVPSGHNVLLNTEAFFGQGTRLTVV.

This clone has only a few counts. V gene TRBV7-9 combines with J gene TRBJ1-4; D may be TRBD1 (6 bases). Deletions cut 6 bases from V and 11 bases from J, with 16 bases between. Looked up from germline, CDR1 is SEHNR and CDR2 is FQNEAQ (reference sequence). The CDR3 length is 13 residues. CDR3 in DNA: TGTGCCAGCAGGCTCCGGGACAAAGAGAAACTGTTTTTT. Amino acid sequence: CASRLRDKEKLFF.

This chain links TRBV19 with TRBJ2-7; 9 bases map to TRBD1. With V trimmed by 7 bases and J by 7 bases, 8 bases remained unmatched. This CDR3 contains 13 residues. Germline V CDR1 and CDR2: LNHDA, SQIVND (reference sequence). The DNA of the CDR3 is TGTGCCAGTAAGGGACAGGGCCCTTCGGAGCAGTACTTC. Protein sequence: CASKGQGPSEQYF.

This sequence joins TRBV19 and TRBJ1-2, with D tentatively TRBD1 (6 bases). CDR3 size: 14 residues. V was pared by 6 bases and J by 2 bases, with 13 bases between. Germline V gene lookup returns CDR1 LNHDA and CDR2 SQIVND (reference sequence). The CDR3 here is CASRPSDRNYGYTF. The CDR3 DNA is TGTGCCAGTAGACCGTCCGACAGGAACTATGGCTACACCTTC.

This chain uses TRBV5-4 with TRBJ2-3, with a weak D call TRBD2 (6 bases). The germline CDR1 and CDR2 sequences are SGHNT and YYREEE (reference sequence). V was cut by 3 bases and J by 0 bases, with 11 bases left in between. There are 15 residues in the CDR3. Here the CDR3 reads CASSYTTSSTDTQYF. The CDR3 coding sequence is TGTGCCAGCAGCTATACGACTAGTAGCACAGATACGCAGTATTTT.

The rearrangement joins TRBV7-2 to TRBJ2-1; 7 positions agree with TRBD2. This CDR3 spans 14 amino acids. From germline, CDR1 is SGHTA and CDR2 FQGNSA. Germline trimming cut 5 bases from V and 7 bases from J; bases unmatched to any gene: 8. CDR3 nucleotides: TGTGCCAGCAGCCTAGAGGGAGGGCGGAATGAGCAGTTCTTC. Protein product: CASSLEGGRNEQFF.

This rearrangement joins TRBV3-1 (or the pseudogene TRBV3-2) to TRBJ2-3; no clear D gene. The CDR3 totals 15 residues. Trimming cost V 3 bases and J 0 bases, with 10 bases left between them. Germline V lookup: CDR1 LGHDT, CDR2 YNNKEL (reference sequence). In DNA form, the CDR3 reads TGTGCCAGCAGCCAGGGCCCCCAAAGCACAGATACGCAGTATTTT. This codes for CASSQGPQSTDTQYF.

This chain links TRBV19 with TRBJ1-5, with 8 bases that match TRBD1. Trimming cost V 3 bases and J 0 bases; bases outside gene matches: 10. Germline CDR1 reads LNHDA; CDR2 reads SQIVND (reference sequence). The CDR3 loop spans 18 amino acids. The CDR3 here is CASSISGQAYYSNQPQHF. The CDR3 nucleotides are TGTGCCAGTAGTATTTCGGGACAGGCCTACTATAGCAATCAGCCCCAGCATTTT.

The rearrangement joins TRBV3-1 (or the pseudogene TRBV3-2) to TRBJ2-5, with D possibly TRBD2 on 6 matching bases. Germline V gives CDR1 LGHDT, CDR2 YNNKEL (reference sequence). The CDR3 loop spans 14 amino acids. Trimming cost V 6 bases and J 3 bases, with 14 bases left between them. This CDR3 reads CASSPIGEEETQYF. CDR3 sequence (DNA): TGTGCCAGCAGTCCCATAGGGGAGGAAGAGACCCAGTACTTC.

This clone was seen only once. V usage is TRBV5-6 and J usage is TRBJ1-6; D ambiguous. CDR1 is SGHDT, CDR2 YYEEEE, per germline. CDR3 length: 12 amino acids. Between the trimmed V and J ends, which lost 4 bases and 5 bases, there was a span of 4 bases. CDR3 in DNA: TGTGCCAGCAGCCGAGATAATTCACCCCTCCACTTT. Encoded protein: CASSRDNSPLHF.

The chain couples TRBV6-6 to TRBJ1-3, with D possibly being TRBD1 (6 bases). Germline lookup yields CDR1 MNHNY and CDR2 SVGAGI (reference sequence). The CDR3 sequence is 14 residues long. V gave up 2 bases and J gave up 8 bases, with 13 bases separating them. CDR3 nucleotide sequence: TGTGCCAGCAGTTACACCAGGGGTAGGGACACCATATATTTT. Residues: CASSYTRGRDTIYF.

The rearrangement joins TRBV3-1 (or the pseudogene TRBV3-2) to TRBJ2-7; weak D call: TRBD2 (6 bases). With 3 bases removed from V and 1 base from J, the gap between germline ends came to 10 bases. The CDR3 covers 14 residues. Germline CDR1 is LGHDT and CDR2 is YNNKEL (reference sequence). The DNA for the CDR3 is TGTGCCAGCAGCCACGGGGGAGGTTCCTACGAGCAGTACTTC. It codes for CASSHGGGSYEQYF.

The chain carries TRBV7-7 and TRBJ2-5, with D perhaps TRBD2 (7 bases). CDR3 length: 13 amino acids. CDR1 SSHAT and CDR2 FNYEAQ come from the germline V gene (reference sequence). Trimming shortened V by 4 bases and J by 5 bases, and 11 bases separated the two germline ends. The CDR3 is CASSSGGRETQYF. CDR3 nucleotides: TGTGCCAGCAGCTCCGGGGGGCGGGAGACCCAGTACTTC.

This clone was counted once. The rearrangement joins TRBV6-5 to TRBJ1-2, with 7 bases that match TRBD1. The CDR3 extends over 13 amino acids. V lost 6 bases, J lost 8 bases, and 9 bases stayed unmatched. The germline gives CDR1 MNHEY, CDR2 SVGAGI. This CDR3 reads CASSPDRVKGYTF. The DNA of the CDR3 is TGTGCCAGCAGCCCAGACAGGGTGAAAGGCTACACCTTC.

The chain employs TRBV5-1 and TRBJ1-4; 8 positions agree with TRBD1. CDR3 size: 15 residues. Germline values: CDR1 SGHRS, CDR2 YFSETQ. J lost 5 bases, V lost 1 base, and 4 bases had no gene match. Here the CDR3 reads CASSLRTGRNEKLFF. As DNA, the CDR3 is TGCGCCAGCAGCTTGCGGACAGGGAGAAATGAAAAACTGTTTTTT.

J is TRBJ1-1 and V is TRBV29-1; TRBD1 matches at 7 bases. The CDR3 extends over 12 amino acids. CDR1 and CDR2 (germline): SQVTM, ANQGSEA. V was clipped by 0 bases and J by 11 bases; unmatched bases: 6. The CDR3 DNA sequence: TGCAGCGTTGAAGATGAGGGGGCGGGGGCTTTCTTT. Its protein product is CSVEDEGAGAFF.

The rearrangement uses TRBV4-3 and TRBJ2-2; possibly TRBD1 for D (6 bases). The V gene's germline CDR1 is LGHNA and CDR2 YSLEER. V lost 1 base and J lost 6, with 15 bases in between. This CDR3 region has 16 residues. The CDR3 bases are TGCGCCAGCAGCCAAGGAGGGGGTTTAAGGTCCGGGGAGCTGTTTTTT. Translation: CASSQGGGLRSGELFF.

The rearrangement links TRBV5-1 to TRBJ2-1; D is perhaps TRBD1 (5 bases). The CDR3 totals 16 residues. CDR1 is SGHRS, CDR2 YFSETQ, per germline. V gave up 0 bases and J gave up 8 bases, with 18 bases separating them. The CDR3 sequence: CASSLEGQGVIHEQFF. CDR3 nucleotide sequence: TGCGCCAGCAGCTTGGAAGGCCAGGGTGTTATCCATGAGCAGTTCTTC.

This clone was seen more than once but under ten times. The chain carries TRBV7-9 and TRBJ1-5, with D unclear. The CDR3 extends over 12 amino acids. The V gene's germline CDR1 is SEHNR and CDR2 FQNEAQ (reference sequence). Trimming stripped 5 bases from V and 6 bases from J, with 8 bases between. This chain's CDR3 is CASSVGSQPQHF. For the CDR3, the DNA is TGTGCCAGCAGCGTTGGGAGTCAGCCCCAGCATTTT.

A single count supports this clone. The chain links TRBV7-2 to TRBJ2-5; D perhaps matches TRBD1 (6 bases). This CDR3 is 13 amino acids long. The germline gives CDR1 SGHTA, CDR2 FQGNSA. V was trimmed by 3 bases and J by 5 bases, leaving 10 bases between them. The CDR3: CASSFTGPETQYF. The CDR3 DNA reads as TGTGCCAGCAGCTTTACAGGGCCTGAGACCCAGTACTTC.

The chain employs TRBV5-1 and TRBJ1-4, with D unresolved. The CDR3 is 17 amino acids. Germline CDR1 reads SGHRS; CDR2 reads YFSETQ. V lost 0 bases and J lost 6, with 18 bases in between. CDR3 DNA sequence: TGCGCCAGCAGCTTGGATGGAGACCCGAGAGGAGATGAAAAACTGTTTTTT. It is translated as CASSLDGDPRGDEKLFF. Supplemented by reference TRBV5-1 and TRBJ1-4, the full variable domain reads KAGVTQTPRYLIKTRGQQVTLSCSPISGHRSVSWYQQTPGQGLQFLFEYFSETQRNKGNFPGRFSGRQFSNSRSEMNVSTLELGDSALYLCASSLDGDPRGDEKLFFGSGTQLSVL.

The rearrangement uses TRBV7-3 and TRBJ2-3, with D perhaps matching TRBD1 (6 bases). The V gene lost 2 bases and the J gene lost 6 bases, with 15 bases spanning the gap. Germline-derived CDR1 and CDR2 are SGHTA and FQGTGA. This CDR3 contains 15 residues. The DNA of the CDR3 is TGTGCCAGCAGCTTAGTGGGACACCCAGGGGATACGCAGTATTTT. Its protein is CASSLVGHPGDTQYF.

The chain couples TRBV15 to TRBJ1-6; TRBD1 aligns across 7 bases. Germline lookup yields CDR1 LNHNV and CDR2 YYDKDF (reference sequence). V was clipped by 6 bases and J by 3 bases; unmatched bases: 8. The CDR3 length is 16 residues. CDR3 residues: CATRGRGQGYNSPLHF. CDR3 sequence (DNA): TGTGCCACCAGGGGTAGGGGGCAGGGCTATAATTCACCCCTCCACTTT.

This sequence joins TRBV6-5 and TRBJ1-4, with D possibly matching TRBD1 (6 bases). CDR1 is MNHEY, CDR2 SVGAGI, per germline. Trimming took off 1 base at V and 4 bases at J, with 10 bases between the two ends. The CDR3 has 15 amino acids. DNA of the CDR3: TGTGCCAGCAGTTACTGGGGGCAGGATAATGAAAAACTGTTTTTT. It is translated as CASSYWGQDNEKLFF.

CDR3 DNA: TGTGCCAGCATGGCCCATACAGGGGCCTACAATGAGCAGTTCTTC. It translates to CASMAHTGAYNEQFF. This chain links TRBV2 with TRBJ2-1, with 7 bases matching TRBD1. V was clipped by 7 bases and J by 2 bases; unmatched bases: 8. Germline assignment: CDR1 SNHLY and CDR2 FYNNEI. CDR3 length equals 15 residues.

V gene TRBV5-1 combines with J gene TRBJ2-3; 7 bases align to TRBD2. The germline gives CDR1 SGHRS, CDR2 YFSETQ. The CDR3 length is 16 residues. The V gene end was trimmed by 4 bases and the J gene end by 4 bases; junction bases not matched to a gene: 12. CDR3: CASSKQRGVEPDTQYF. CDR3 coding DNA: TGCGCCAGCAGCAAACAACGGGGGGTAGAACCAGATACGCAGTATTTT.

The rearrangement links TRBV6-1 to TRBJ1-1; the D is unclear. Germline-derived CDR1 and CDR2 are MNHNS and SASEGT. This CDR3 spans 14 amino acids. V dropped 2 bases and J dropped 3 bases, with 10 bases sitting between them. The DNA of the CDR3 is TGTGCCAGCAGTGAATCCGGGGTATACACTGAAGCTTTCTTT. Its translation is CASSESGVYTEAFF.

The V and J genes are TRBV2 and TRBJ2-2; no firm D call. Germline-derived CDR1 and CDR2 are SNHLY and FYNNEI. Trimming cost V 1 base and J 4 bases, with 10 bases left between them. This CDR3 is 15 amino acids long. The CDR3 here is CASSEEVAATGELFF. CDR3 nucleotide sequence: TGTGCCAGCAGTGAAGAGGTAGCCGCCACCGGGGAGCTGTTTTTT.

The J gene is TRBJ2-7, the V gene TRBV25-1; 9 nucleotides agree with TRBD1. The CDR3 is made up of 14 amino acids. The germline gives CDR1 MGHDK, CDR2 SYGVNS. The V gene end was trimmed by 5 bases and the J gene end by 4 bases; junction bases not matched to a gene: 6. For the CDR3, the DNA is TGTGCCAGCAGTACATACAGGGGGCGATACGAGCAGTACTTC. Translating it yields CASSTYRGRYEQYF.

V is TRBV3-1 (or the pseudogene TRBV3-2) and J is TRBJ2-7; possible D gene TRBD1, 6 bases. V was pared by 0 bases and J by 3 bases, with 15 bases between. The CDR3 covers 16 residues. Germline loops: CDR1 LGHDT, CDR2 YNNKEL (reference sequence). The CDR3 here is CASSQDQYRANYEQYF. CDR3 in DNA: TGTGCCAGCAGCCAAGATCAGTACAGGGCCAACTACGAGCAGTACTTC.

J is TRBJ2-5 and V is TRBV7-8, with TRBD2 matching 8 bases. This CDR3 comprises 15 residues. Losses at the gene ends were 5 bases for V and 2 bases for J; bases not matched to a gene: 7. Per the germline V gene, CDR1 is SGHVS and CDR2 is FQNEAQ. The CDR3 loop is CASSALRGAQETQYF. The CDR3 region has the DNA TGTGCCAGCAGCGCGCTGCGGGGGGCTCAAGAGACCCAGTACTTC.